This T cell receptor beta chain is from a study of prognosis after radiotherapy for stage I lung cancer. Whole-study context: Each non-small cell lung cancer patient was deemed medically inoperable.

Two rounds of multiplex PCR amplified TCR beta CDR3 from genomic DNA. Individual primers that were specific to each TRBV and TRBJ gene served in first-round PCR. TCRdb re-derived calls from the multiplex PCR reads in MiXCR, one entry per CDR3 protein. This table holds more than 15,000 distinct CDR3 sequences, approximately 44% found once. The CDR3 length is 11 residues. Looked up from germline, CDR1 is LGHNT and CDR2 is FRNRAP. V lost 8 bases and J 8 bases, leaving 12 bases between the germline ends. This chain uses TRBV12-5 with TRBJ1-2; no definite D call. Here the sequenced sample was PBMCs, taken before or after stereotactic body radiation therapy (not recorded which). The TCR was taken from a donor aged 50 or older with non-small cell lung cancer. CDR3 DNA sequence: TGTGCTAGTAGTATGACATTCGGCTACACCTTC. It is translated as CASSMTFGYTF.